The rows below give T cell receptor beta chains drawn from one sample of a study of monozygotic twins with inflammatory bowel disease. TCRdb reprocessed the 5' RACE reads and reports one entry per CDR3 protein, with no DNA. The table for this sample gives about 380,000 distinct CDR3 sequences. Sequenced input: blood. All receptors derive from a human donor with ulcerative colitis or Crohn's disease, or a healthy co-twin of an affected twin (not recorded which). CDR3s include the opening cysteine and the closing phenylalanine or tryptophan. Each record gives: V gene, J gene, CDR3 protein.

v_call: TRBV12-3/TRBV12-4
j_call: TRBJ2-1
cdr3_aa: CASSFLYEQFF

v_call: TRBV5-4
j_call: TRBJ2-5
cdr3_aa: CASSPKSAGETQYF

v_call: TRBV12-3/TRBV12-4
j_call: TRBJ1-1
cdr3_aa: CASSLALGAGGMNTEAFF

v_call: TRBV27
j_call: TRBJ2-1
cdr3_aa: CASTTRGGGANNEQFF

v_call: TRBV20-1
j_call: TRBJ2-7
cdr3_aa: CSAGRTGLLYEQYF

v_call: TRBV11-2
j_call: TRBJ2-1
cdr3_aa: CASSLEGGGLAGIYNEQFF

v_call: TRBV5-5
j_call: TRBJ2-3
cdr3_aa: CASSLVHGTDTQYF

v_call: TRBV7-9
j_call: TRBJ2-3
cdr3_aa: CASSPGTGRKTQYF

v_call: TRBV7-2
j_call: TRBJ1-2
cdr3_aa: CASSLWQGIDGYTF

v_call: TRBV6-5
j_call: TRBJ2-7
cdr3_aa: CASSYSTRPAYEQYF

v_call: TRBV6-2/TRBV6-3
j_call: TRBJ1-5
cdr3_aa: CASSKLQGLRNQPQHF

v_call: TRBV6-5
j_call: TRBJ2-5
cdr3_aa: CASSYLVGALETQYF

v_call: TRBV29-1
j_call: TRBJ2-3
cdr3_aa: CSVEGQVTDTQYF

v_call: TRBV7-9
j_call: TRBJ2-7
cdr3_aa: CASSPRTGWEYEQYF

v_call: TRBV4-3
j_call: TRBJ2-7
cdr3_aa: CASSQDKVAGGLSYEQYF

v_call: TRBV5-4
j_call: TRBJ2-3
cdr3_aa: CASSLGGLAGRSSTDTQYF

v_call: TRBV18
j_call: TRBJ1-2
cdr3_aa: CASSPDGQPGGGYTF

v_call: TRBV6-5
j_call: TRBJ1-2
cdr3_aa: CASSYSGGIYGYTF

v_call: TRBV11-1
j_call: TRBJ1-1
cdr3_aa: CASSSRGGSNTEAFF

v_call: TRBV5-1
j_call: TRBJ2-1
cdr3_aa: CASSPGDRGTYNEQFF